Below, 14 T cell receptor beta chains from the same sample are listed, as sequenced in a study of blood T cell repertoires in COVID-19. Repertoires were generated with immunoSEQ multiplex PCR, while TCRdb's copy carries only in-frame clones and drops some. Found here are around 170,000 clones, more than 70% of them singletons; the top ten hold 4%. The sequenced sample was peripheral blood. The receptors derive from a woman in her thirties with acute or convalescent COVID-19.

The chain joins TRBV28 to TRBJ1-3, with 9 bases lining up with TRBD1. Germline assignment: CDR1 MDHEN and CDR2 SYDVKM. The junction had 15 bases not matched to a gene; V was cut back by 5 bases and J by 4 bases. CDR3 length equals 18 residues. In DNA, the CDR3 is TGTGCCAGCAGTCTCACTCCGGGACAGGGCAAAGTGGGAAACACCATATATTTT. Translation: CASSLTPGQGKVGNTIYF. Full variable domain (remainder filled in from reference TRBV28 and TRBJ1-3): DVKVTQSSRYLVKRTGEKVFLECVQDMDHENMFWYRQDPGLGLRLIYFSYDVKMKEKGDIPEGYSVSREKKERFSLILESASTNQTSMYLCASSLTPGQGKVGNTIYFGEGSWLTVV.

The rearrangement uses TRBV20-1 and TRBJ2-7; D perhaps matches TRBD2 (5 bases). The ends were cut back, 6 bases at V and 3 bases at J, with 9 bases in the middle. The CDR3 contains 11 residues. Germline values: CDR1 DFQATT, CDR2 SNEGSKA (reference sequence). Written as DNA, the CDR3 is TGCAGTGCACCGGGGTACTACGAGCAGTACTTC. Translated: CSAPGYYEQYF.

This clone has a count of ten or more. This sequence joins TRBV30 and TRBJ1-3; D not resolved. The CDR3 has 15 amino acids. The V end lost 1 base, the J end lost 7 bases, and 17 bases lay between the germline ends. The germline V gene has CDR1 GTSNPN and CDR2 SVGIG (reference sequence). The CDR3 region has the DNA TGTGCCTGGAGTGAAAAGATTCCCAATCGGAACACCATATATTTT. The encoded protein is CAWSEKIPNRNTIYF.

CDR3 protein: CASSLGTGGVQETQYF. The CDR3 DNA reads as TGTGCCAGCAGTTTAGGGACAGGGGGCGTACAAGAGACCCAGTACTTC. The chain joins TRBV27 to TRBJ2-5, with 12 positions matching TRBD1. The CDR3 is 16 residues long. Germline V gene lookup returns CDR1 MNHEY and CDR2 SMNVEV (reference sequence). The V gene end was trimmed by 2 bases and the J gene end by 2 bases; junction bases not matched to a gene: 3.

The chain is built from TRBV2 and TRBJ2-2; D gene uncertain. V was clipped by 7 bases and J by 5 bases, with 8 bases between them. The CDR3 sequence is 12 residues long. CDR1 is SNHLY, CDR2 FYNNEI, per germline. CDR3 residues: CASTPSTGELFF. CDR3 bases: TGTGCCAGCACCCCTTCTACCGGGGAGCTGTTTTTT.

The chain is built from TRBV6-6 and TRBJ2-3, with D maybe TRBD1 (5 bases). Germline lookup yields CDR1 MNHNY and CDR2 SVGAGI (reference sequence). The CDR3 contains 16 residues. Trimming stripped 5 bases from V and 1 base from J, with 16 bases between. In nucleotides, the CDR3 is TGTGCCAGCAGTCGACCGCAGGGAACTCGCACAGATACGCAGTATTTT. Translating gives CASSRPQGTRTDTQYF.

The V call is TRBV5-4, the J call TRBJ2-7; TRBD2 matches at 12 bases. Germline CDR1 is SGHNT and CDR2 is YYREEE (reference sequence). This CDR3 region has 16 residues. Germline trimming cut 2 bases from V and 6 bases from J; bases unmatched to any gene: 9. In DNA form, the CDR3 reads TGTGCCAGCAGCTTCGCCCCCGGGACTAGCGGGCGCGAGCAGTACTTC. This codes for CASSFAPGTSGREQYF.

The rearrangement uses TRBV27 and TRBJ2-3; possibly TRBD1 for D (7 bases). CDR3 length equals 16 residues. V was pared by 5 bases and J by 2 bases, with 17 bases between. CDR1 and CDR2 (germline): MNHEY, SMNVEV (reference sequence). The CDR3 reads CASSPNPGGYTDTQYF. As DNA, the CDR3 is TGTGCCAGCAGTCCCAACCCAGGGGGGTACACAGATACGCAGTATTTT.

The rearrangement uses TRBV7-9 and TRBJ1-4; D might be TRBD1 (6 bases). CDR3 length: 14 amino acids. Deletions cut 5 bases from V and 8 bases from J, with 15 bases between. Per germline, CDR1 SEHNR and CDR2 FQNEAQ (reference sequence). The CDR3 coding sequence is TGTGCCAGCAGCCCCTGGGGGGGGCAAGAAAAACTGTTTTTT. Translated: CASSPWGGQEKLFF.

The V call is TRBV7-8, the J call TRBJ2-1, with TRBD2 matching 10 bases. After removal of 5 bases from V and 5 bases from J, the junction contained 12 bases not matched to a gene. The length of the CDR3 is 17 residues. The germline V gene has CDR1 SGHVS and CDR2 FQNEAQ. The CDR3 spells CASSRLLLAGVDNEQFF. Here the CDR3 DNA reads TGTGCCAGCAGCCGGTTACTTCTAGCGGGAGTTGACAATGAGCAGTTCTTC.

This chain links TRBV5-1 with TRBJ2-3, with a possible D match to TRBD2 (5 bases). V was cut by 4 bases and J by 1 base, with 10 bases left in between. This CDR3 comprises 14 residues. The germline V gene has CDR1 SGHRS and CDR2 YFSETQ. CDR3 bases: TGCGCCAGCAGCAATCGGGGAGGCACAGATACGCAGTATTTT. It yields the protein CASSNRGGTDTQYF.

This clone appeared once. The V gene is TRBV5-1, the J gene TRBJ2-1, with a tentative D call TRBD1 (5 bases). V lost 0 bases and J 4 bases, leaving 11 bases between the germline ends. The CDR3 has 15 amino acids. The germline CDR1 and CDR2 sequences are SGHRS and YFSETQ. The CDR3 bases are TGCGCCAGCAGCTTGGTCGTTCAGGGTTACAATGAGCAGTTCTTC. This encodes CASSLVVQGYNEQFF.

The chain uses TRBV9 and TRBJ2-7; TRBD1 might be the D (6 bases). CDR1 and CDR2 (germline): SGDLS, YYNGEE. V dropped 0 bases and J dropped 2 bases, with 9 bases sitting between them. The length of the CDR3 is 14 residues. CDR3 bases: TGTGCCAGCAGCGTAGGGGGACACACCTACGAGCAGTACTTC. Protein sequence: CASSVGGHTYEQYF.

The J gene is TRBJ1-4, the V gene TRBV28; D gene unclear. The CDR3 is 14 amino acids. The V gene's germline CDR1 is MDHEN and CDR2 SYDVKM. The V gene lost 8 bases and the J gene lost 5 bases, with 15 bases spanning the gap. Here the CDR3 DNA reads TGTGCCAGCGGATCCTGGGAGCTAAATGAAAAACTGTTTTTT. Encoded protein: CASGSWELNEKLFF.